This TCR beta chain derives from a study of graft-versus-host responses after intestinal transplantation. About the research overall: Recipients were given multivisceral, liver-intestinal, or isolated intestinal transplants.

Assay used: immunoSEQ multiplex PCR; TCRdb lists only in-frame clones, some missing. The table records 90,000 to 100,000 clones, about 82% of them present only once. This receptor was obtained from a human patient who received an intestinal transplant, so some T cells may come from the graft donor. Sequencing was performed on PBMCs, taken 255 days after intestinal transplant.

CDR3 region: CASSLIGGNQPQHF. As DNA, the CDR3 is TGTGCCAGCAGTTTAATCGGGGGCAATCAGCCCCAGCATTTT. V usage is TRBV27 and J usage is TRBJ1-5; D is unresolved. The CDR3 consists of 14 residues. The germline V gene has CDR1 MNHEY and CDR2 SMNVEV (reference sequence). V dropped 2 bases and J dropped 2 bases, with 7 bases sitting between them.